This TCR beta chain is from a study of OX40 agonist ivuxolimab in advanced cancers. About the investigation overall: Ivuxolimab, which targeted the costimulatory receptor OX40 (CD134), was an agonistic, fully human IgG2 monoclonal antibody. Intravenous ivuxolimab was administered to patients every 2 weeks at six dose levels: 0.01, 0.1, 0.3, 1.5, 3 and 10 mg/kg. Of the approximately 53 patients in dose escalation, 19 had hepatocellular carcinoma, some 15 had melanoma, 9 had renal cell carcinoma and 9 had head and neck cancer. The dose-escalation cohort was almost 85% male with a mean age of around 62 years, ranging from roughly 20 to 80. Prior anti-PD-1, anti-PD-L1 or anti-CTLA-4 therapy was permitted, and checkpoint inhibitors had been received by roughly 42% of dose-escalation patients. Partial responses occurred in three dose-escalation patients, of whom one had hepatocellular carcinoma and two had cutaneous melanoma. Peripheral TCRbeta sequencing aimed to test whether ivuxolimab altered TCR sequence diversity and caused clonal T-cell expansion. The paper reports the monotherapy dose-escalation portion (N ≈ 52 patients) of the phase I ivuxolimab trial. Paper-wide results and their limitations: In partial responders in the 0.1-3.0 mg/kg groups, normalized peripheral clonal expansion was found to be among the lowest, especially among CD8+ T cells. At doses from 0.1 to 3.0 mg/kg, clonal expansion was seen in both CD4+ and CD8+ blood T cells between baseline and week 6. The antigen specificity of the clonally expanded peripheral T cells was not determined. After ivuxolimab, expanded clones were on average more numerous among CD8+ T cells than among CD4+ T cells. Low levels of normalized T-cell clonal expansion were also shown by some nonresponding patients.

For sequencing of the TCRbeta CDR3 region, genomic DNA was extracted from the sorted cells. TCRbeta CDR3 regions were sequenced using the immunoSEQ Assay. TCRdb retrieved this table from immuneACCESS and kept in-frame rearrangements only. Not all clones are present; in checked studies, unresolved V genes account for under half, and no reason is known for the remainder. This sample lists about 50,000 clones; around 84% were detected once. Together, the top ten hold 10% to 12% of the sample. This clone is medium-sized (0.01 to 0.1%). Which antigen it targets is not known. No base quality information exists; no much larger clone differs at one position. This CDR3 is also generated by other DNA sequences in the sample. Patients with a history of autoimmune disease or receiving systemic immunosuppression were excluded from the trial. Peripheral blood for TCR sequencing was collected from all dose cohorts at baseline, on cycle 4 day 1, and on cycle 7 day 1. The samples were drawn from a first-in-human, open-label, multicenter phase I dose-escalation trial of ivuxolimab. Adults with locally advanced or metastatic head and neck squamous cell, hepatocellular, melanoma or renal cell carcinoma were enrolled in the trial. Before TCR sequencing, CD4+ and CD8+ T cells were separately sorted from peripheral blood.

The germline V gene gives CDR1 as LGHNA and CDR2 as YSLEER. The CDR3 sequence holds 13 residues, the cysteine and phenylalanine included. Only the CDR3 DNA stays, 39 bases, in frame from base 1. V is cut by 0 bases and J by 5 bases, and the space between the germline ends is 7 bases. Recombination joined TRBV4-3 with TRBJ2-5; no D gene can be assigned with confidence. The sample consisted of CD4+ or CD8+ T cells sorted from blood, taken in a trial of the OX40 agonist ivuxolimab. The receptor was isolated from an adult with an advanced solid tumor such as melanoma, head and neck, liver or kidney cancer. The sequence in DNA is TGCGCCAGCAGCCAAGAGGGGTGGGAGACCCAGTACTTC. Translated, it gives CASSQEGWETQYF.